The entry below gives a single T cell receptor beta chain sequence along with its context. Antigen unknown. This entry belongs to a study of Ad26.COV2.S vaccination and SARS-CoV-2 variants. Study-wide background: As a participant in COV1001, the donor was in the Ad26.COV2.S trial arm. Study-wide findings and caveats: There was a possibility that the TCR breadth and depth analyses underestimated total T cell responses.

Data came from immunoSEQ multiplex PCR; TCRdb stores just in-frame clones and leaves some out. The table records a few hundred thousand clones, 85% to 90% of them present only once. The CDR3 length is 15 residues. The J segment lost 1 base and the V segment lost 2 bases, leaving 3 bases of the junction unmatched. Germline loops: CDR1 KGHSH, CDR2 LQKENI. Treatment in this sample: about 20 received Ad26.COV2.S at low or high dose, single or two shots; 5 received placebo; per-sample allocation not given. On day 63 after the first injection, vaccine and placebo recipients gave samples. Material: peripheral blood, obtained in a trial of Ad26.COV2.S vaccine versus placebo. The J gene is TRBJ1-1, the V gene TRBV18; 8 bases are shared with TRBD1. This clonotype originated in a person aged 18-60 years who received the Ad26.COV2.S COVID-19 vaccine or a placebo. Here the CDR3 DNA reads TGTGCCAGCTCACCAATAGGACAGGGGAACACTGAAGCTTTCTTT. Protein sequence: CASSPIGQGNTEAFF.